The 10 T cell receptor beta chains listed next were all sequenced from one sample in a study of metastatic and nonmetastatic thyroid tumors. Each patient came to thyroid surgery without any prior treatment (of any kind). TCRdb ran MiXCR on the PCR reads. In the table there are around 34,000 clones, under 25% of which are singletons. Sequencing was performed on tumor tissue. The origin of the receptors is a male donor with papillary thyroid cancer or a benign thyroid nodule (not recorded which). Some clones in this sample may be carry-over from other donors' samples.

This clone was found many times. This sequence may be a read error, since a much larger clone differs from it by one base. This chain links TRBV5-5 with TRBJ2-5, with TRBD2 as a possible D gene (5 bases). This CDR3 has 15 amino acids. CDR1 SGHKS and CDR2 YYEKEE come from the germline V gene (reference sequence). The CDR3 region is CASSSGGGHHETQYF. CDR3 sequence (DNA): TGTGCCAGCAGCTCAGGCGGAGGCCACCATGAGACCCAGTACTTC.

V is TRBV24-1 and J is TRBJ2-7; no reliable D call. The germline CDR1 and CDR2 sequences are KGHDR and SFDVKD. With 1 base removed from V and 9 bases from J, the gap between germline ends came to 12 bases. The CDR3 covers 13 residues. In nucleotides, the CDR3 is TGTGCCACCAGTGATTTTAGCACAGTAGGGCAGTACTTC. It yields the protein CATSDFSTVGQYF.

This clone appeared many times. The chain recombines TRBV3-1 with TRBJ1-1; the D is unclear. The CDR3 length is 14 residues. Germline loops: CDR1 LGHDT, CDR2 YNNKEL (reference sequence). Trimming took 1 base from V and 0 from J, leaving 6 bases between them. The CDR3 is CASSQGTVNTEAFF. The CDR3 bases are TGTGCCAGCAGCCAAGGGACGGTGAACACTGAAGCTTTCTTT.

This chain links TRBV28 with TRBJ2-7, with a tentative D call TRBD1 (5 bases). V lost 6 bases and J 0 bases, leaving 12 bases between the germline ends. Germline assignment: CDR1 MDHEN and CDR2 SYDVKM. The CDR3 runs to 14 residues. The DNA for the CDR3 is TGTGCCAGCAGCCCCCCCGACAGCTCCTACGAGCAGTACTTC. It translates to CASSPPDSSYEQYF.

This clone was seen many times. One junction end does not reproduce the germline sequence, and a read error may be involved. The rearrangement links TRBV29-1 to TRBJ2-7; D is perhaps TRBD1 or TRBD2 (5 bases each). CDR1 is SQVTM and CDR2 is ANQGSEA in the germline V gene. This CDR3 comprises 11 residues. The chain's CDR3 is CSIEEGYEQYF. CDR3 bases: TGCAGCATTGAAGAGGGGTACGAGCAGTACTTC.

Here the CDR3 DNA reads TGTGCCAGCTCACCACGGACGGACGGCTACGAGCAGTACTTC. Its protein is CASSPRTDGYEQYF. This chain joins TRBV18 and TRBJ2-7; D is undetermined. The V end lost 1 base, the J end lost 3 bases, and 10 bases lay between the germline ends. This CDR3 is 14 amino acids long. The germline V gene has CDR1 KGHSH and CDR2 LQKENI. The full variable domain, its missing parts supplied by reference TRBV18 and TRBJ2-7, is NAGVMQNPRHLVRRRGQEARLRCSPMKGHSHVYWYRQLPEEGLKFMVYLQKENIIDESGMPKERFSAEFPKEGPSILRIQQVVRGDSAAYFCASSPRTDGYEQYFGPGTRLTVT.

The J gene is TRBJ2-7, the V gene TRBV9; TRBD1 aligns across 7 bases. CDR3 size: 16 residues. Trimming took 4 bases from V and 3 from J; bases not matched to a gene: 13. CDR1 SGDLS and CDR2 YYNGEE come from the germline V gene. The CDR3, as DNA: TGTGCCAGCAGCCCGACAACCGGGACAGTAGGCTACGAGCAGTACTTC. It specifies CASSPTTGTVGYEQYF.

This sequence joins TRBV7-2 and TRBJ1-3, with 7 nucleotides matching TRBD1. Germline loops: CDR1 SGHTA, CDR2 FQGNSA. V lost 5 bases and J lost 1; bases outside the gene matches: 5. The CDR3 is made up of 15 amino acids. The CDR3 region is CASSPRDSSGNTIYF. CDR3 bases: TGTGCCAGCAGCCCACGGGACAGTTCTGGAAACACCATATATTTT.

This clone was recorded at least ten times. The chain recombines TRBV7-2 with TRBJ2-3; possibly TRBD2 for D (5 bases). The V gene lost 3 bases and the J gene lost 0 bases, with 7 bases spanning the gap. Germline V gives CDR1 SGHTA, CDR2 FQGNSA. The CDR3 has 14 residues. The CDR3 coding sequence is TGTGCCAGCAGCTTCGGCGGGAGCACAGATACGCAGTATTTT. It specifies CASSFGGSTDTQYF.

The sample holds many counts of this clone. The chain recombines TRBV19 with TRBJ1-3, with D possibly TRBD1 on 6 matching bases. Germline V gene lookup returns CDR1 LNHDA and CDR2 SQIVND (reference sequence). V was pared by 7 bases and J by 5 bases, with 9 bases between. CDR3 size: 12 residues. CDR3 sequence: CASIGDRNTIYF. The CDR3 DNA reads as TGTGCCAGTATCGGGGACAGAAACACCATATATTTT.